This T cell receptor (beta chain) was recovered during a study of OX40 agonist ivuxolimab in advanced cancers. The assay was immunoSEQ multiplex PCR, and TCRdb's table has in-frame clones only and misses some. The sample has about 80,000 clones, roughly 91% seen once. Trimming removed 3 bases from V and 0 bases from J, with 16 bases in between. Germline loops: CDR1 KGHSH, CDR2 LQKENI. The CDR3 is 17 residues long. This clone was counted once. This receptor was identified in an adult with an advanced solid tumor such as melanoma, head and neck, liver or kidney cancer. Sample: CD4+ or CD8+ T cells sorted from blood, taken in a trial of the OX40 agonist ivuxolimab. The rearrangement joins TRBV18 to TRBJ2-3, with D perhaps matching TRBD2 (5 bases). CDR3 in amino acids: CASSPSRSGASTDTQYF. The DNA for the CDR3 is TGTGCCAGCTCACCTTCGAGGAGCGGAGCTAGCACAGATACGCAGTATTTT.